This passage covers 24 T cell receptor beta chains from one sample sequenced in a study of type 1 and type 2 diabetes patients. Genomic DNA was the PCR template. A primer set of 30 forward and 13 reverse primers amplified the CDR3. TCRdb re-analysed the multiplex PCR reads in MiXCR, keeping a single row per CDR3 protein. The profile shows about 250,000 distinct CDR3 sequences, 40% to 50% of them singletons. Sequencing used peripheral blood mononuclear cells (PBMCs). The receptor set was obtained from a man aged 18 to 30 with type 2 diabetes.

To note about this clonotype: A much larger clone lies one base from this, so it may be a read error. The chain joins TRBV2 to TRBJ2-7; a possible D gene is TRBD2 (5 bases). V lost 4 bases and J 3 bases, leaving 13 bases between the germline ends. This CDR3 is built from 14 residues. In germline, CDR1 is SNHLY, CDR2 FYNNEI. CDR3 protein: CASSGLGRDYEQYF. CDR3 DNA sequence: TGTGCCAGCAGTGGATTGGGGAGAGACTACGAGCAGTACTTC.

This clonotype was seen a few times. This chain uses TRBV10-2 with TRBJ2-3; D not certain. The CDR3 consists of 16 residues. V was cut by 0 bases and J by 1 base, with 11 bases left in between. Germline V gene lookup returns CDR1 WSHSY and CDR2 SAAADI. The CDR3 nucleotides read TGCGCCAGCAGTGAGTCGATAGGCGATGGCACAGATACGCAGTATTTT. This encodes CASSESIGDGTDTQYF.

V usage is TRBV9 and J usage is TRBJ1-4; no clear D gene. CDR3 length: 17 residues. V was clipped by 4 bases and J by 7 bases, with 23 bases between them. The germline gives CDR1 SGDLS, CDR2 YYNGEE. This chain's CDR3 is CASSPTRGAAESEKLFF. The CDR3 coding sequence is TGTGCCAGCAGCCCTACACGGGGAGCGGCGGAAAGTGAAAAACTGTTTTTT.

J is TRBJ1-2 and V is TRBV7-3, with D perhaps matching TRBD1 (6 bases). The CDR3 totals 13 residues. The germline V gene encodes CDR1 SGHTA and CDR2 FQGTGA. V lost 7 bases and J 2 bases, leaving 11 bases between the germline ends. CDR3 DNA: TGTGCCAGCACCCGGAGGGGGAACTATGGCTACACCTTC. Its translation is CASTRRGNYGYTF.

CDR3 DNA sequence: TGTGCCAGCAGCTTGGTCTTTGACTCCCTCTACGAGCAGTACTTC. Translated, it gives CASSLVFDSLYEQYF. The chain has TRBV7-2 and TRBJ2-7, with no clear D. The CDR3 contains 15 residues. Germline CDR1 reads SGHTA; CDR2 reads FQGNSA. Trimming stripped 3 bases from V and 3 bases from J, with 15 bases between.

The chain employs TRBV5-1 and TRBJ2-7; D gene ambiguous. V was cut by 0 bases and J by 6 bases, with 10 bases left in between. This CDR3 region has 13 residues. In germline, CDR1 is SGHRS, CDR2 YFSETQ. The chain's CDR3 is CASSLAFLSEQYF. The CDR3 DNA reads as TGCGCCAGCAGCTTGGCCTTCCTGTCCGAGCAGTACTTC.

The chain joins TRBV20-1 to TRBJ1-5; the D gene is possibly TRBD1 (5 bases). The V gene's germline CDR1 is DFQATT and CDR2 SNEGSKA (reference sequence). Trimming took 4 bases from V and 11 from J, leaving 21 bases between them. The CDR3 is 14 residues long. CDR3 sequence: CSATEGFLGFSQHF. The CDR3 DNA reads as TGCAGTGCTACCGAGGGGTTCCTCGGGTTTTCCCAGCATTTT.

A few counts support this clonotype. J is TRBJ2-2 and V is TRBV6-1; possibly TRBD1 for D (6 bases). V dropped 3 bases and J dropped 1 base, with 9 bases sitting between them. CDR3 length equals 15 residues. The V gene's germline CDR1 is MNHNS and CDR2 SASEGT. The CDR3 DNA follows: TGTGCCAGCAGTGACAGACAGGAGAACACCGGGGAGCTGTTTTTT. It translates to CASSDRQENTGELFF.

The chain links TRBV28 to TRBJ2-1, with D possibly TRBD1 on 5 matching bases. The CDR3 runs 14 residues. V was shortened by 5 bases and J by 6 bases, with 14 bases between the two germline ends. Germline-derived CDR1 and CDR2 are MDHEN and SYDVKM. The CDR3 reads CASSPPLDSNEQFF. CDR3 bases: TGTGCCAGCAGTCCCCCCCTCGACAGCAATGAGCAGTTCTTC.

This chain connects TRBV24-1 to TRBJ2-1; maybe TRBD2 (7 bases). CDR1 is KGHDR and CDR2 is SFDVKD in the germline V gene. The CDR3 is 10 amino acids. V shed 9 bases and J shed 15 bases, with 14 bases lying between them. CDR3 sequence: CATLGGGLFF. Written as DNA, the CDR3 is TGTGCCACCCTGGGAGGGGGGCTGTTCTTC.

The rearrangement joins TRBV19 to TRBJ1-1, with D hard to call. V was cut by 4 bases and J by 0 bases, with 15 bases left in between. Germline V CDR1 and CDR2: LNHDA, SQIVND (reference sequence). This CDR3 has 16 amino acids. CDR3 coding DNA: TGTGCCAGTAGTAGGGGATCGCCCCTCATGAACACTGAAGCTTTCTTT. Translation gives CASSRGSPLMNTEAFF.

The gene calls are TRBV4-1 and TRBJ2-5; 11 positions match TRBD1. The V and J ends lost 3 bases and 5 bases, in that order; junction bases with no gene match: 2. The germline V gene has CDR1 MGHRA and CDR2 YSYEKL. This CDR3 has 14 amino acids. The CDR3 region is CASSQGQGGETQYF. The CDR3 region has the DNA TGCGCCAGCAGCCAGGGACAGGGGGGGGAGACCCAGTACTTC.

Ten or more counts support this clonotype. V is TRBV7-8 and J is TRBJ1-4, with D hard to call. The length of the CDR3 is 17 residues. V shed 5 bases and J shed 0 bases, with 16 bases lying between them. CDR1 and CDR2 (germline): SGHVS, FQNEAQ. CDR3 in amino acids: CASSRDGRRATNEKLFF. In nucleotides, the CDR3 is TGTGCCAGCAGCCGAGACGGACGCCGTGCAACTAATGAAAAACTGTTTTTT.

The chain combines TRBV24-1 with TRBJ2-5; 9 nucleotides agree with TRBD2. The CDR3 loop spans 15 amino acids. The V segment lost 4 bases and the J segment 5 bases; nucleotides outside the gene matches: 7. The germline gives CDR1 KGHDR, CDR2 SFDVKD. The CDR3 DNA reads as TGTGCCACCAGTGAGGCCAACAGCGGGAGGGAGACCCAGTACTTC. Protein sequence: CATSEANSGRETQYF.

This clonotype was seen a few times. The V call is TRBV19, the J call TRBJ2-6; the D gene is possibly TRBD2 (5 bases). This CDR3 is built from 16 residues. In germline, CDR1 is LNHDA, CDR2 SQIVND (reference sequence). V was pared by 4 bases and J by 4 bases, with 14 bases between. For the CDR3, the DNA is TGTGCCAGTAGTACACCAACCGGGATGGGGGCCAACGTCCTGACTTTC. Translation gives CASSTPTGMGANVLTF.

J is TRBJ1-5 and V is TRBV19; no definite D call. V shed 7 bases and J shed 7 bases, with 14 bases lying between them. This CDR3 spans 13 amino acids. Germline V gene data show CDR1 as LNHDA and CDR2 as SQIVND (reference sequence). CDR3 protein: CASTLRERQPQHF. The CDR3 DNA reads TGTGCCAGTACCCTAAGGGAGAGACAGCCCCAGCATTTT.

This clonotype appeared a few times. The chain joins TRBV6-1 to TRBJ1-1, with TRBD1 matching 8 bases. Losses at the gene ends were 0 bases for V and 3 bases for J; bases not matched to a gene: 9. CDR3 size: 17 residues. CDR1 is MNHNS, CDR2 SASEGT, per germline. CDR3 sequence (DNA): TGTGCCAGCAGTGAAGCGCGGCAGGGGGCGTGGGACACTGAAGCTTTCTTT. As protein: CASSEARQGAWDTEAFF.

This sequence joins TRBV9 and TRBJ1-5; a weak D match, TRBD1 (5 bases). Germline V CDR1 and CDR2: SGDLS, YYNGEE. The CDR3 loop spans 15 amino acids. The V end lost 0 bases, the J end lost 6 bases, and 13 bases lay between the germline ends. CDR3 sequence reads: CASSVDGGVCQPQHF. CDR3 sequence (DNA): TGTGCCAGCAGCGTAGACGGGGGAGTGTGTCAGCCCCAGCATTTT.

As for this clonotype: Relative to the germline gene, one junction end is altered; a read error may explain this. The chain uses TRBV15 and TRBJ1-4; possibly TRBD1 for D (6 bases). CDR3 length: 13 residues. Germline CDR1 LNHNV, CDR2 YYDKDF (reference sequence). Here the CDR3 DNA reads TGTGCCACCAGAGGGGGAGCTAATGAAAAACTGCTTTTT. As protein: CATRGGANEKLLF.

A single count supports this clonotype. The chain couples TRBV10-3 to TRBJ1-2, with 9 positions matching TRBD1. The germline V gene encodes CDR1 ENHRY and CDR2 SYGVKD. This CDR3 spans 13 amino acids. Trimming removed 0 bases from V and 7 bases from J; junction bases left unmatched: 0. The CDR3 region is CAISESTGGGYTF. The CDR3 nucleotides read TGTGCCATCAGTGAGTCGACAGGGGGTGGCTACACCTTC.

This clonotype has just a few counts. This sequence joins TRBV5-6 and TRBJ1-2; 7 nucleotides match TRBD1. The CDR3 contains 15 residues. Per the germline V gene, CDR1 is SGHDT and CDR2 is YYEEEE. V lost 1 base and J lost 2; bases outside the gene matches: 5. The CDR3: CASSLLQGQNYGYTF. CDR3 DNA: TGTGCCAGCAGCTTGTTACAGGGACAGAACTATGGCTACACCTTC.

This clonotype turned up a few times. This chain joins TRBV2 and TRBJ2-7, with D unclear. V lost 5 bases and J lost 6, with 14 bases in between. This CDR3 region has 13 residues. Germline assignment: CDR1 SNHLY and CDR2 FYNNEI. The CDR3 DNA reads TGTGCCAGCAGTACGGACCGGCGGACCGAGCAGTACTTC. Protein sequence: CASSTDRRTEQYF.

The genes are TRBV27 and TRBJ2-7; TRBD2 matches at 11 bases. CDR1 MNHEY and CDR2 SMNVEV come from the germline V gene (reference sequence). Germline trimming cut 4 bases from V and 0 bases from J; bases unmatched to any gene: 2. This CDR3 has 15 residues. The CDR3, as DNA: TGTGCCAGCAGTTCGGGACTAGCGGCCTCCTACGAGCAGTACTTC. This sequence encodes CASSSGLAASYEQYF.

The gene calls are TRBV20-1 and TRBJ2-7; the D is unclear. Trimming removed 3 bases from V and 5 bases from J, with 14 bases in between. Germline CDR1 reads DFQATT; CDR2 reads SNEGSKA (reference sequence). This CDR3 is built from 13 residues. CDR3 protein: CSARDYLANEQYF. For the CDR3, the DNA is TGCAGTGCTAGGGATTACTTAGCAAACGAGCAGTACTTC.